The sequence of this T cell receptor (beta chain) was determined in a study of blood T cell repertoires in COVID-19. Study-wide context: The cDNA or gDNA used as material had been derived from T cells, B-cell-depleted T cells, or PBMCs.

The CDR3 has 14 residues. Per the germline V gene, CDR1 is SNHLY and CDR2 is FYNNEI. V lost 8 bases to trimming and J lost 4 bases; unmatched junction nucleotides: 7. Clones were read by immunoSEQ multiplex PCR, and TCRdb kept only the in-frame ones, dropping some. The sample consists of over 85,000 clones, 87% of them appearing once. This sequence was found in a man aged 65 to 79 with acute or convalescent COVID-19. The rearrangement links TRBV2 to TRBJ2-2; 7 nucleotides line up with TRBD1. The sample taken for sequencing was peripheral blood. This chain's CDR3 is CASGIDRATGELFF. The CDR3 DNA reads TGTGCCAGCGGGATAGACAGGGCCACCGGGGAGCTGTTTTTT.